This TCR beta chain was captured by sequencing in a study of blood T cell repertoires in COVID-19. About the study: Italy, Spain and the United States were the sources of the convalescent and acute COVID-19 samples.

Study processing details: It was from reference gene primer amplification that nucleated cell counts were estimated. Sequencing was performed with immunoSEQ multiplex PCR; in TCRdb, only in-frame clones are kept and a portion is missing. The V and J calls and clone size come from that table; D and trimming were worked out from the DNA. The data hold about 200,000 clones, with around nine tenths observed a single time. CDR3 size: 19 residues. Germline trimming cut 5 bases from V and 0 bases from J; bases unmatched to any gene: 15. CDR1 and CDR2 from the germline V gene are SEHNR and FQNEAQ (reference sequence).

The source of this sequence is a man aged 18 to 29 with active or convalescent COVID-19. Specimen: peripheral blood. This chain uses TRBV7-9 with TRBJ1-4, with 7 bases identical to TRBD1. The CDR3 sequence is CASSLRTGTVLATNEKLFF. CDR3 nucleotide sequence: TGTGCCAGCAGCCTTCGGACAGGAACCGTGCTTGCAACTAATGAAAAACTGTTTTTT.